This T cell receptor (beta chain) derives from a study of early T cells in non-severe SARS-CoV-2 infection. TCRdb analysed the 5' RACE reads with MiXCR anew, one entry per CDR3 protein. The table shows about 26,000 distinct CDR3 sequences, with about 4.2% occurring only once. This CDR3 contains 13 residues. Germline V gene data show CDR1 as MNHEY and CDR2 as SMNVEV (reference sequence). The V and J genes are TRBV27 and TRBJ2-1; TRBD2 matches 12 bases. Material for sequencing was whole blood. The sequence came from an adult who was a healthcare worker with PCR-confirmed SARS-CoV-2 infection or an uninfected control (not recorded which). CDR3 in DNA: TGTGCGACCGGACTAGCGGGGTACAATGAGCAGTTCTTC. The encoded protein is CATGLAGYNEQFF.